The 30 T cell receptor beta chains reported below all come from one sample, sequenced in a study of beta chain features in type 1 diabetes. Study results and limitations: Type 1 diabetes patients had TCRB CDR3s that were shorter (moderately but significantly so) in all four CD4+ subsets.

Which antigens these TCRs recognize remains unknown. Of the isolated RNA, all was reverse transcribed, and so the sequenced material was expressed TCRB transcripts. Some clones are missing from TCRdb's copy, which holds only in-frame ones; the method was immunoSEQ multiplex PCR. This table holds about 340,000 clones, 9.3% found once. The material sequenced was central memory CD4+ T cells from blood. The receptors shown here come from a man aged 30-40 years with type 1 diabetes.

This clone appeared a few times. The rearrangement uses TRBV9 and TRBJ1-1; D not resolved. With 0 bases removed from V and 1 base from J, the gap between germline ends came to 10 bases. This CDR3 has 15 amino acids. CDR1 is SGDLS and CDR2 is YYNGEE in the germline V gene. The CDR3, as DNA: TGTGCCAGCAGCGTAGGGAGGAACAGGAACACTGAAGCTTTCTTT. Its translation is CASSVGRNRNTEAFF.

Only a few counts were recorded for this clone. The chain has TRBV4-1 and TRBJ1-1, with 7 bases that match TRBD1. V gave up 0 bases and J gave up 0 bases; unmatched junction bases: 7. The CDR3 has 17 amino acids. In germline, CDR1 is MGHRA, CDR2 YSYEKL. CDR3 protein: CASSQDHSGTVNTEAFF. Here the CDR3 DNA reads TGCGCCAGCAGCCAAGACCACTCCGGGACAGTGAACACTGAAGCTTTCTTT.

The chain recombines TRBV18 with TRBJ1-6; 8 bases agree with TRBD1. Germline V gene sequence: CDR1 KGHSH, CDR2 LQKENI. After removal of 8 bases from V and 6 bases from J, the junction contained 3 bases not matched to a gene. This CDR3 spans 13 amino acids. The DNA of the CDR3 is TGTGCCAGCCGGGGACAGGTTAATTCACCCCTCCACTTT. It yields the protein CASRGQVNSPLHF.

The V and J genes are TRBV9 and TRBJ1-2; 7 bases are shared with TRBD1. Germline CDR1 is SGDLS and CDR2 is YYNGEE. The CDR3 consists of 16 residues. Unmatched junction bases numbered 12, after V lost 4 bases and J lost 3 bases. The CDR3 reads CASSPTGQEADYGYTF. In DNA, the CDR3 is TGTGCCAGCAGCCCTACCGGACAGGAAGCGGACTATGGCTACACCTTC. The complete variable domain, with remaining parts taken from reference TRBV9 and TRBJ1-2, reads DSGVTQTPKHLITATGQRVTLRCSPRSGDLSVYWYQQSLDQGLQFLIQYYNGEERAKGNILERFSAQQFPDLHSELNLSSLELGDSALYFCASSPTGQEADYGYTFGSGTRLTVV.

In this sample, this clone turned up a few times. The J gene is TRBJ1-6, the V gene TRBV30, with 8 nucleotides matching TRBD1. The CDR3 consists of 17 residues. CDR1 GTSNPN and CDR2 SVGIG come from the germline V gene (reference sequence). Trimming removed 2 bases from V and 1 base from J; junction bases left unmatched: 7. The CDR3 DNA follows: TGTGCCTGGAGTCACCAGGGGGCGAGGTCCTATAATTCACCCCTCCACTTT. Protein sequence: CAWSHQGARSYNSPLHF.

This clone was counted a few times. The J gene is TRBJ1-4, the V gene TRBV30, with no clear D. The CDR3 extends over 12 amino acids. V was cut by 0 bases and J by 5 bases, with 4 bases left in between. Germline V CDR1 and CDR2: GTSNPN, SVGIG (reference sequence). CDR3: CAWSVTNEKLFF. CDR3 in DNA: TGTGCCTGGAGTGTTACAAATGAAAAACTGTTTTTT.

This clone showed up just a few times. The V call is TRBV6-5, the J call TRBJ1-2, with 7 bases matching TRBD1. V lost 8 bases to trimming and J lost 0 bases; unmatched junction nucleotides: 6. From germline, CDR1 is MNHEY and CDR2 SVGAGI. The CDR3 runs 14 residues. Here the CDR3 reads CASGRQGTNYGYTF. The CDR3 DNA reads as TGTGCCAGCGGGCGACAGGGAACTAACTATGGCTACACCTTC.

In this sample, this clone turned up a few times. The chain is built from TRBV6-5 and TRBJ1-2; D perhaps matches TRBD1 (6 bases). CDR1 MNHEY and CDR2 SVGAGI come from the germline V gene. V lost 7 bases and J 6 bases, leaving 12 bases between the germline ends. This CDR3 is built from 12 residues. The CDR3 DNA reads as TGTGCCAGCACCCAGGGGTACGATGGCTACACCTTC. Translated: CASTQGYDGYTF.

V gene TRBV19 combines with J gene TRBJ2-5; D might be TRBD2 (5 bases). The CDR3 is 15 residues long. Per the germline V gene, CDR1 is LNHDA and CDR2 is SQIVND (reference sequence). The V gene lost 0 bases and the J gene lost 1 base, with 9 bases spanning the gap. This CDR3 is CASSIDGSGQETQYF. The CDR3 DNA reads TGTGCCAGTAGTATAGACGGCAGCGGCCAAGAGACCCAGTACTTC.

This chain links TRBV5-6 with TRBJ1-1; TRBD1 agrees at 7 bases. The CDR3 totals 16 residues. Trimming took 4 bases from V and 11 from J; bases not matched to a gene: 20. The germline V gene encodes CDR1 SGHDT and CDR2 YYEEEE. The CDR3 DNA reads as TGTGCCAGCAGCGTTGGGCACAGGGGCCTTATCAGAGGGGCTTTCTTT. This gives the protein CASSVGHRGLIRGAFF. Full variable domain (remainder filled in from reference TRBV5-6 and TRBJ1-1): DAGVTQSPTHLIKTRGQQVTLRCSPKSGHDTVSWYQQALGQGPQFIFQYYEEEERQRGNFPDRFSGHQFPNYSSELNVNALLLGDSALYLCASSVGHRGLIRGAFFGQGTRLTVV.

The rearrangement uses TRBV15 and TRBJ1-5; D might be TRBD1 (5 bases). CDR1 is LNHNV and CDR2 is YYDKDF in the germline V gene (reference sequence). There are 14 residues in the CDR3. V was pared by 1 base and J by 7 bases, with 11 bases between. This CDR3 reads CATSRGVRGQPQHF. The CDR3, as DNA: TGTGCCACCAGCAGAGGGGTGAGGGGACAGCCCCAGCATTTT.

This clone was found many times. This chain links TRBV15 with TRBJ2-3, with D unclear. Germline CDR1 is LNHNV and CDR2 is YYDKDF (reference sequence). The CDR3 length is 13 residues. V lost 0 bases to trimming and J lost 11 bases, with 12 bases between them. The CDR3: CATSRDLESRQYF. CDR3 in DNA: TGTGCCACCAGCAGAGATCTAGAAAGCAGGCAGTATTTT.

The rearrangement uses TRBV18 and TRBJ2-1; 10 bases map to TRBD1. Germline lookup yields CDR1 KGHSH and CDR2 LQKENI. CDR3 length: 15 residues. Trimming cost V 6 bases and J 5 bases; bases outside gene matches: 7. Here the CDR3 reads CASSQTGGSHNEQFF. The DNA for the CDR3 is TGTGCCAGCTCCCAGACAGGGGGCTCTCACAATGAGCAGTTCTTC.

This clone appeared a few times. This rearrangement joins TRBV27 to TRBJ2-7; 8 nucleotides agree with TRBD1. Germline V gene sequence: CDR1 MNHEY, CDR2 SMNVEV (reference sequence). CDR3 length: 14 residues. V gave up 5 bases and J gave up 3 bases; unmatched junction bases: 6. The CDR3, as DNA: TGTGCCAGCAGTCGCAACACAGGGGGCTACGAGCAGTACTTC. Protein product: CASSRNTGGYEQYF.

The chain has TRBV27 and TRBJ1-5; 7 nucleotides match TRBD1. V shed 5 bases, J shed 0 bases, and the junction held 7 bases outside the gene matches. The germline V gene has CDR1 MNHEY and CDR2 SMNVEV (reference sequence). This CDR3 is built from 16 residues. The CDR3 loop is CASSARGQFSNQPQHF. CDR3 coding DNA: TGTGCCAGCAGTGCTAGGGGACAGTTTAGCAATCAGCCCCAGCATTTT.

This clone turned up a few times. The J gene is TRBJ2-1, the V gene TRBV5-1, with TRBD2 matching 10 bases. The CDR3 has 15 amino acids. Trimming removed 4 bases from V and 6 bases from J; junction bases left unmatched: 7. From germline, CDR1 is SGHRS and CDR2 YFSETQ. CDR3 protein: CASSRLSSGGNEQFF. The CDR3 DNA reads TGCGCCAGCAGCCGGTTGTCTAGCGGGGGCAATGAGCAGTTCTTC.

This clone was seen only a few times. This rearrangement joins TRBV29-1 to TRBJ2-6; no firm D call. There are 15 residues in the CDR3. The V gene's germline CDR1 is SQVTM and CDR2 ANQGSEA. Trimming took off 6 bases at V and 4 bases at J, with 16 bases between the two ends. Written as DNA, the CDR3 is TGCAGCGTACCCTTTTTCCACTCCGGGGCCAACGTCCTGACTTTC. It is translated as CSVPFFHSGANVLTF.

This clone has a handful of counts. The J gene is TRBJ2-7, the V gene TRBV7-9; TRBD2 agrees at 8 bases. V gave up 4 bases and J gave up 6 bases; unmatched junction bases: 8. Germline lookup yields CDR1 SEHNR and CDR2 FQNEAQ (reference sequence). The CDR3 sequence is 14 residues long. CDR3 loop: CASSYTGTSGEQYF. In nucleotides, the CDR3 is TGTGCCAGCAGCTACACCGGGACTAGTGGCGAGCAGTACTTC.

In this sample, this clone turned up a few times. The CDR3 nucleotides are TGTGCCAGCAGTGAGCCCGACAGGGGGCAAGAGACCCAGTACTTC. Translating gives CASSEPDRGQETQYF. The chain uses TRBV6-4 and TRBJ2-5; 9 nucleotides match TRBD1. CDR3 length equals 15 residues. CDR1 and CDR2 (germline): MRHNA, SNTAGT. The V segment lost 3 bases and the J segment 2 bases; nucleotides outside the gene matches: 4.

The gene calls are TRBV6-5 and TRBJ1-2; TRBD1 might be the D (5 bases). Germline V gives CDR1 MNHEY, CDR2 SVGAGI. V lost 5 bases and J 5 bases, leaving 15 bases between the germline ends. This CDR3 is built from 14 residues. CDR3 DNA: TGTGCCAGCAGTCGGGAGGGACTTTTGTATGGCTACACCTTC. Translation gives CASSREGLLYGYTF.

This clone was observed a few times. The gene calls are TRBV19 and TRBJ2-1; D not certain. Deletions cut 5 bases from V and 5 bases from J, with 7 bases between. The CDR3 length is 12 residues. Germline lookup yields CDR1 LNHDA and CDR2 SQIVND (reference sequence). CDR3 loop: CASSWQNNEQFF. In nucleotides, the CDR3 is TGTGCCAGTAGTTGGCAAAACAATGAGCAGTTCTTC. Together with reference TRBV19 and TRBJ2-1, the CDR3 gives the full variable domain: DGGITQSPKYLFRKEGQNVTLSCEQNLNHDAMYWYRQDPGQGLRLIYYSQIVNDFQKGDIAEGYSVSREKKESFPLTVTSAQKNPTAFYLCASSWQNNEQFFGPGTRLTVL.

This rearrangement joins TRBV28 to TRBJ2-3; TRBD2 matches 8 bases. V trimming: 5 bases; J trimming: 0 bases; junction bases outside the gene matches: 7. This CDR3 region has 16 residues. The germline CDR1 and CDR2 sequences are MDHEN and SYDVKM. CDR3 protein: CASSLPGGPSTDTQYF. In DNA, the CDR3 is TGTGCCAGCAGTCTCCCGGGGGGGCCGAGCACAGATACGCAGTATTTT.

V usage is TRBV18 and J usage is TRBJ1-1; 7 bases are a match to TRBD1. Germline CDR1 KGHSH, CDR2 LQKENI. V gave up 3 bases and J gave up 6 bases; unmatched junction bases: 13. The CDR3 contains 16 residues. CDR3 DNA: TGTGCCAGCTCACCGGGGCAGGGGGTCTGGAGCTCTGAAGCTTTCTTT. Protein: CASSPGQGVWSSEAFF.

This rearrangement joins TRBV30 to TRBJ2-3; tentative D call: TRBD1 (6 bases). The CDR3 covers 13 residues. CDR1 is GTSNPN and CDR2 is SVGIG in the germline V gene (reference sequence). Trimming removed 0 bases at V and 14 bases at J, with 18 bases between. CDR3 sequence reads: CAWSVQSGGPRYF. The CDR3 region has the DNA TGTGCCTGGAGTGTACAGAGTGGGGGCCCGCGGTATTTT.

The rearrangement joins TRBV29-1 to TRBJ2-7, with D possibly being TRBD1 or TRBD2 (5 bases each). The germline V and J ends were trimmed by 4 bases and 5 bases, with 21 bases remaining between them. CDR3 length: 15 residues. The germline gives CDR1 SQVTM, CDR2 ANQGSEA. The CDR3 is CSVVKSTGRSDEQYF. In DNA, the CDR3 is TGCAGCGTTGTTAAGTCAACGGGACGATCGGACGAGCAGTACTTC.

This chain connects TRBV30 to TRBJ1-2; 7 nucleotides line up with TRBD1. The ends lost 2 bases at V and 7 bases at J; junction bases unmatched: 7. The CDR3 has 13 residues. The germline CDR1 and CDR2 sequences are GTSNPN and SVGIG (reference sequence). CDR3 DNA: TGTGCCTGGAGTTCTCGACAGGGTGTTGGCTACACCTTC. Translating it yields CAWSSRQGVGYTF.

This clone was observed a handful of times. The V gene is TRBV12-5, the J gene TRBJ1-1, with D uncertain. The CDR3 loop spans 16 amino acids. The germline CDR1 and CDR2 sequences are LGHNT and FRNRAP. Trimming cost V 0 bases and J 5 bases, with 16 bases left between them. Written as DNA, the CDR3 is TGTGCTAGTGGTTTGGTACCCCCAGGCCCGGGTACTGAAGCTTTCTTT. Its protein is CASGLVPPGPGTEAFF.

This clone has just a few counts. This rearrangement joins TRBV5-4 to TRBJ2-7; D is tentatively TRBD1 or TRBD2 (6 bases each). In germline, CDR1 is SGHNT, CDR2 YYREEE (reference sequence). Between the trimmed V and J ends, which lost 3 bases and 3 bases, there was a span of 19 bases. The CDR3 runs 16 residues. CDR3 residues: CASSSGGRRVDYEQYF. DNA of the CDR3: TGTGCCAGCAGCTCCGGGGGCAGGCGGGTGGACTACGAGCAGTACTTC. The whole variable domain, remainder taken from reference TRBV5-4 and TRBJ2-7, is ETGVTQSPTHLIKTRGQQVTLRCSSQSGHNTVSWYQQALGQGPQFIFQYYREEENGRGNFPPRFSGLQFPNYSSELNVNALELDDSALYLCASSSGGRRVDYEQYFGPGTRLTVT.

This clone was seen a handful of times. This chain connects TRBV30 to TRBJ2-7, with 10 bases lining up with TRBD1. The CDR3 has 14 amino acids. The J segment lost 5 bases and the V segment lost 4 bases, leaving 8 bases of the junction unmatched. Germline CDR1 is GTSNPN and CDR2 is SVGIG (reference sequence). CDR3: CAWNFPGQGNEQYF. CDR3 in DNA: TGTGCCTGGAACTTTCCGGGACAGGGGAACGAGCAGTACTTC.

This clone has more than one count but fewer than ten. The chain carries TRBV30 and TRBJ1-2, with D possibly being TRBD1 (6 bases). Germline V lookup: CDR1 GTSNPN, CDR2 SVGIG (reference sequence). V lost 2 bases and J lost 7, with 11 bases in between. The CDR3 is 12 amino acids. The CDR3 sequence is CAWSYFRGGYTF. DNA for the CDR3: TGTGCCTGGAGTTACTTCAGGGGTGGCTACACCTTC. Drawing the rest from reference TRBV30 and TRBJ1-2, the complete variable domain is SQTIHQWPATLVQPVGSPLSLECTVEGTSNPNLYWYRQAAGRGLQLLFYSVGIGQISSEVPQNLSASRPQDRQFILSSKKLLLSDSGFYLCAWSYFRGGYTFGSGTRLTVV.